The clone carrying this TCR beta chain occurred a few times. This entry belongs to a study of early T cells in non-severe SARS-CoV-2 infection. TCRdb reprocessed the 5' RACE reads with MiXCR, giving one entry per CDR3 protein. The sample consists of approximately 71,000 distinct CDR3 sequences, 12% of them appearing once. There are 13 residues in the CDR3. V lost 3 bases, J lost 7 bases, and 9 bases lay in between. Germline CDR1 is LNHNV and CDR2 is YYDKDF (reference sequence). The TCR was taken from an adult who was a healthcare worker with PCR-confirmed SARS-CoV-2 infection or an uninfected control (not recorded which). This material consisted of whole blood, taken at baseline. The chain is built from TRBV15 and TRBJ2-2, with a tentative D call TRBD2 (5 bases). CDR3 sequence (DNA): TGTGCCACCAGCAGCCAAGGGAGCGGGGAGCTGTTTTTT. This sequence encodes CATSSQGSGELFF. Using reference TRBV15 and TRBJ2-2 for the parts outside the CDR3, the full variable domain is DAMVIQNPRYQVTQFGKPVTLSCSQTLNHNVMYWYQQKSSQAPKLLFHYYDKDFNNEADTPDNFQSRRPNTSFCFLDIRSPGLGDTAMYLCATSSQGSGELFFGEGSRLTVL.